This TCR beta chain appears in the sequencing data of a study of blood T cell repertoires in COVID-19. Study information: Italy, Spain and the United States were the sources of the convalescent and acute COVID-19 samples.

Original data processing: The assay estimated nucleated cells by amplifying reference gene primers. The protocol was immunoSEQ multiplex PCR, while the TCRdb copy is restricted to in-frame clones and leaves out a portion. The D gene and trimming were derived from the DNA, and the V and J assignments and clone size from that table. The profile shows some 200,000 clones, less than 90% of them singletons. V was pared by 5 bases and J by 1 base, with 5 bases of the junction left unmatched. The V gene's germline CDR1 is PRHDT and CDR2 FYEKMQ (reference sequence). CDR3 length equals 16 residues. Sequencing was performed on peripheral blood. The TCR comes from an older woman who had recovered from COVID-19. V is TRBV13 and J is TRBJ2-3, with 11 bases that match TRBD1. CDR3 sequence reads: CASSARTGGGTDTQYF. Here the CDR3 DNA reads TGTGCCAGCAGCGCCCGGACAGGGGGCGGCACAGATACGCAGTATTTT.